This entry lists 14 T cell receptor beta chains sequenced from one sample in a study of CD8 T cells in ankylosing spondylitis. MiXCR, run by TCRdb on the 5' RACE reads, gives a single entry per CDR3 protein. The repertoire consists of about 260,000 distinct CDR3 sequences, with approximately 20% occurring once and the leading ten covering 7.8%. Source material: blood, either unsorted or a sorted T cell fraction (not recorded which). All receptors derive from a male donor with ankylosing spondylitis or in good health (not recorded which).

The chain carries TRBV12-3 or TRBV12-4 and TRBJ1-6, with TRBD1 identical over 7 bases. The ends lost 6 bases at V and 10 bases at J; junction bases unmatched: 6. The CDR3 has 13 amino acids. The CDR3 sequence is CASSPTGESPLHF. CDR3 coding DNA: TGTGCCAGCAGCCCAACAGGGGAATCACCCCTCCACTTT.

The rearrangement joins TRBV12-3 or TRBV12-4 to TRBJ2-3; tentative D call: TRBD1 (5 bases). With 2 bases removed from V and 0 bases from J, the gap between germline ends came to 6 bases. This CDR3 is 14 amino acids long. The CDR3 sequence: CASSLQGSTDTQYF. For the CDR3, the DNA is TGTGCCAGCAGTTTACAGGGAAGCACAGATACGCAGTATTTT.

Comments on this clonotype: Given a much more abundant clone one base away, this may be a read error. The chain has TRBV12-3 or TRBV12-4 and TRBJ1-4, with D uncertain. CDR3 size: 12 residues. Deletions cut 3 bases from V and 8 bases from J, with 7 bases between. CDR3 amino acids: CASSLGREKLFF. CDR3 sequence (DNA): TGTGCCAGCAGTTTGGGGAGGGAAAAACTGTTTTTT.

This clonotype was recorded at least ten times. CDR3 in DNA: TGTGCCAGCAGTCTATATCGGGACTCCCGGTACAATGAGCAGTTCTTC. It yields the protein CASSLYRDSRYNEQFF. This chain connects TRBV5-6 to TRBJ2-1, with D maybe TRBD2 (6 bases). Per the germline V gene, CDR1 is SGHDT and CDR2 is YYEEEE. CDR3 size: 16 residues. Trimming removed 5 bases at V and 4 bases at J, with 19 bases between.

This clonotype was counted only a few times. The gene calls are TRBV5-1 and TRBJ2-7; D remains ambiguous. Per germline, CDR1 SGHRS and CDR2 YFSETQ. The CDR3 runs to 16 residues. The V and J ends lost 7 bases and 0 bases respectively, with 20 bases between them. The DNA of the CDR3 is TGCGCCAGCCGTTCGAGAGTACCCGAAAGCTCCTACGAGCAGTACGTC. This translates into CASRSRVPESSYEQYV.

The chain carries TRBV7-2 and TRBJ2-1; 13 nucleotides agree with TRBD2. CDR1 is SGHTA, CDR2 FQGNSA, per germline. The CDR3 runs 14 residues. J gave up 11 bases and V 5 bases, and 6 bases lay outside the gene matches. DNA for the CDR3: TGTGCCAGCAGCCTACAGGGACTAGCGGGACAGCAGTTCTTC. Translated, it gives CASSLQGLAGQQFF.

This chain connects TRBV2 to TRBJ2-2, with 8 bases that match TRBD2. The V gene end was trimmed by 6 bases and the J gene end by 7 bases; junction bases not matched to a gene: 4. The CDR3 loop spans 13 amino acids. CDR1 is SNHLY, CDR2 FYNNEI, per germline. This CDR3 is CASSYGGGGELFF. CDR3 coding DNA: TGTGCCAGCAGCTACGGGGGGGGCGGGGAGCTGTTTTTT. Using reference TRBV2 and TRBJ2-2 for the parts outside the CDR3, the full variable domain is EPEVTQTPSHQVTQMGQEVILRCVPISNHLYFYWYRQILGQKVEFLVSFYNNEISEKSEIFDDQFSVERPDGSNFTLKIRSTKLEDSAMYFCASSYGGGGELFFGEGSRLTVL.

This clonotype occurred a few times. This sequence joins TRBV29-1 and TRBJ2-3; TRBD1 agrees at 9 bases. V gave up 3 bases and J gave up 5 bases; unmatched junction bases: 9. The CDR3 length is 15 residues. CDR1 is SQVTM, CDR2 ANQGSEA, per germline. In DNA form, the CDR3 reads TGCAGCGTTGATGTCTGGGACAGGGAGGTAGATACGCAGTATTTT. As protein: CSVDVWDREVDTQYF.

The chain is built from TRBV12-3 or TRBV12-4 and TRBJ1-3; TRBD1 is a possible D gene (5 bases). This CDR3 contains 17 residues. V lost 7 bases and J 0 bases, leaving 19 bases between the germline ends. In DNA form, the CDR3 reads TGTGCCAGCACTCCATCGGGCGGGACCTACTCTGGAAACACCATATATTTT. Protein sequence: CASTPSGGTYSGNTIYF.

Many counts were recorded for this clonotype. The J gene is TRBJ2-7, the V gene TRBV9, with D unclear. Trimming cost V 6 bases and J 3 bases, with 13 bases left between them. CDR3 length: 13 residues. In germline, CDR1 is SGDLS, CDR2 YYNGEE. The CDR3 region is CASTADTDYEQYV. The CDR3 nucleotides are TGTGCCAGCACCGCAGACACTGACTACGAGCAGTACGTC.

This clonotype was detected a few times. This rearrangement joins TRBV28 to TRBJ2-7, with D possibly being TRBD1 (6 bases). Between the trimmed V and J ends, which lost 5 bases and 2 bases, there was a span of 10 bases. The CDR3 extends over 13 amino acids. Germline CDR1 MDHEN, CDR2 SYDVKM. In DNA form, the CDR3 reads TGTGCCAGCAGTAGGGACAAACCCTACGAGCAGTACGTC. It translates to CASSRDKPYEQYV.

The chain is built from TRBV28 and TRBJ2-7; maybe TRBD1 (5 bases). The germline gives CDR1 MDHEN, CDR2 SYDVKM. The CDR3 extends over 13 amino acids. Trimming removed 10 bases at V and 7 bases at J, with 20 bases between. The CDR3, as DNA: TGTGCCACCGGACCCCTCGGGCAGGGAGAGCAGTACGTC. It is translated as CATGPLGQGEQYV.

The chain joins TRBV21-1 to TRBJ2-3. TRBV21-1 is a listed pseudogene. The CDR3 has 15 residues. This CDR3 is CASSKTGVSTDTQYF. CDR3 DNA: TGTGCCAGCAGCAAAACGGGGGTTAGCACAGATACGCAGTATTTT.

The chain joins TRBV20-1 to TRBJ2-7, with 12 bases identical to TRBD2. Germline values: CDR1 DFQATT, CDR2 SNEGSKA (reference sequence). V trimming: 6 bases; J trimming: 1 base; junction bases outside the gene matches: 10. The CDR3 consists of 16 residues. CDR3 nucleotide sequence: TGCAGTGCGAAAGGACTAGCGGGATCGGCGTCCTACGAGCAGTACGTC. Protein sequence: CSAKGLAGSASYEQYV.